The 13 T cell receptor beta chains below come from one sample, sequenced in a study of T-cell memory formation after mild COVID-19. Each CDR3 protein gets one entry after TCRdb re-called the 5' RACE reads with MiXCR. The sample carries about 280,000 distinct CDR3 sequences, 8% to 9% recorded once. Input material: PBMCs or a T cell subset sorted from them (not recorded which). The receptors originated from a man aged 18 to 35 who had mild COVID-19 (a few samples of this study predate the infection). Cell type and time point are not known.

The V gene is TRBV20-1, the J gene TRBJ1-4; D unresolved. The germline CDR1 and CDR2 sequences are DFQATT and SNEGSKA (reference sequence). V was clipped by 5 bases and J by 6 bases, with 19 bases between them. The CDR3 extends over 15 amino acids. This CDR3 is CSASVGPASYEKLFF. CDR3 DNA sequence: TGCAGTGCTTCTGTAGGACCTGCCAGCTATGAAAAACTGTTTTTT.

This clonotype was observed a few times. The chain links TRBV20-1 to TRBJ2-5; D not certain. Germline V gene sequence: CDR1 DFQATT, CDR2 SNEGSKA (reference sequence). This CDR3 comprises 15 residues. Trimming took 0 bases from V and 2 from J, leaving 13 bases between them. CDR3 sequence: CSARDRVLSQETQYF. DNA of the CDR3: TGCAGTGCTAGAGATAGAGTCTTATCTCAAGAGACCCAGTACTTC.

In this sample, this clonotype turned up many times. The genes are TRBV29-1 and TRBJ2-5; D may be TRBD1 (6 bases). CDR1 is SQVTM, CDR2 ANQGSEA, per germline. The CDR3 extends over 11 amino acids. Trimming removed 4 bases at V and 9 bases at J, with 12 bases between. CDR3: CSVVLGAPQYF. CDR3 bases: TGCAGCGTTGTCTTGGGGGCACCCCAGTACTTC.

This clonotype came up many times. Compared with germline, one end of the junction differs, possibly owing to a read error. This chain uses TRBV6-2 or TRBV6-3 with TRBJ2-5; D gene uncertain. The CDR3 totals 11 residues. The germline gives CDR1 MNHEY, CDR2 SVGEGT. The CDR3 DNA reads TGTGCCAGCAGTTACTCTAGGACGGTGGACTTC. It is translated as CASSYSRTVDF.

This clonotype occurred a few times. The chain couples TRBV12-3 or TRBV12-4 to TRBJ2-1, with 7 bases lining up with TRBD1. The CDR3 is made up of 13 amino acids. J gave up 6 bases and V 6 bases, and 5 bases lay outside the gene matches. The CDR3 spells CASRGYRGNEQFF. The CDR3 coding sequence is TGTGCCAGCAGGGGGTACAGGGGCAATGAGCAGTTCTTC.

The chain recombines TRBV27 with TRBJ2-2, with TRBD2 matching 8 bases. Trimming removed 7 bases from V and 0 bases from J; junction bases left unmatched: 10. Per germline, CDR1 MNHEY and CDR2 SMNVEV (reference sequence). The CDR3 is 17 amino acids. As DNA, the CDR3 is TGTGCCAGCAAAGTACTAGCGGTGCAGTCGAACACCGGGGAGCTGTTTTTT. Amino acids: CASKVLAVQSNTGELFF.

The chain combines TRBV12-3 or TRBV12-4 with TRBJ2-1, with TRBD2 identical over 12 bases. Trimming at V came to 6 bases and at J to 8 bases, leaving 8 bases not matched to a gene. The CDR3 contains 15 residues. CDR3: CASSTLAGGPHEQFF. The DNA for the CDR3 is TGTGCCAGCAGCACACTAGCGGGAGGTCCCCATGAGCAGTTCTTC.

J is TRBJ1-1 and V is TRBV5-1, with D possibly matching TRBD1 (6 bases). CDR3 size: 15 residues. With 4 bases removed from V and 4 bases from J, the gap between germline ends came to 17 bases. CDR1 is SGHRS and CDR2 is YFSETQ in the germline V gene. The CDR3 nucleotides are TGCGCCAGCAGCCAACCCCCTCAGGGGTCCACTGAAGCTTTCTTT. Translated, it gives CASSQPPQGSTEAFF.

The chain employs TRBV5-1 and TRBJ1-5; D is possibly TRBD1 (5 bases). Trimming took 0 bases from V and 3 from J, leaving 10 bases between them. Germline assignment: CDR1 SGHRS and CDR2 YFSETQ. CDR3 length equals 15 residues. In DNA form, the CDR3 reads TGCGCCAGCAGCTTGGGGGGCAGCGACAATCAGCCCCAGCATTTT. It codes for CASSLGGSDNQPQHF.

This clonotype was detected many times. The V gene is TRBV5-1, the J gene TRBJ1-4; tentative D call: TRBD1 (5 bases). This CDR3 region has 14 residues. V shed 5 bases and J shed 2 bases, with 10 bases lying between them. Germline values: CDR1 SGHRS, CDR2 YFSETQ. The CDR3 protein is CASREGSTNEKLFF. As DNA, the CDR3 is TGCGCCAGCAGAGAGGGGTCTACTAATGAAAAACTGTTTTTT. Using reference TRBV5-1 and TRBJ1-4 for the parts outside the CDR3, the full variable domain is KAGVTQTPRYLIKTRGQQVTLSCSPISGHRSVSWYQQTPGQGLQFLFEYFSETQRNKGNFPGRFSGRQFSNSRSEMNVSTLELGDSALYLCASREGSTNEKLFFGSGTQLSVL.

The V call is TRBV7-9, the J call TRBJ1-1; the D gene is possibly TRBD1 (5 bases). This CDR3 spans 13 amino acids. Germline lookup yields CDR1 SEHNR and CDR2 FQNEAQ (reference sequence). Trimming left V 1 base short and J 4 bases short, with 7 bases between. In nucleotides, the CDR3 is TGTGCCAGCAGCTTAGTAGGGGCCACTGAAGCTTTCTTT. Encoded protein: CASSLVGATEAFF.

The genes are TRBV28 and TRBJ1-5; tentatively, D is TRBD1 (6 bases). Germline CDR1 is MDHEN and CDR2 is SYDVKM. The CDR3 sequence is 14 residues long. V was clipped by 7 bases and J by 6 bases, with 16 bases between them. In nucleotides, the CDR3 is TGTGCCAGCATCCTGGGGGGCAGTGCTCAGCCCCAGCATTTT. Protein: CASILGGSAQPQHF.

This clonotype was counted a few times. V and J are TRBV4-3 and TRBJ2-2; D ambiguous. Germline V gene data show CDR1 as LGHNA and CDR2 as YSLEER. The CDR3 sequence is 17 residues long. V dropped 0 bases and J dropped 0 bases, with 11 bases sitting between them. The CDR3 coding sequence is TGCGCCAGCAGCCAAGATTCGGCGGCCGCGAACACCGGGGAGCTGTTTTTT. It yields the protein CASSQDSAAANTGELFF.